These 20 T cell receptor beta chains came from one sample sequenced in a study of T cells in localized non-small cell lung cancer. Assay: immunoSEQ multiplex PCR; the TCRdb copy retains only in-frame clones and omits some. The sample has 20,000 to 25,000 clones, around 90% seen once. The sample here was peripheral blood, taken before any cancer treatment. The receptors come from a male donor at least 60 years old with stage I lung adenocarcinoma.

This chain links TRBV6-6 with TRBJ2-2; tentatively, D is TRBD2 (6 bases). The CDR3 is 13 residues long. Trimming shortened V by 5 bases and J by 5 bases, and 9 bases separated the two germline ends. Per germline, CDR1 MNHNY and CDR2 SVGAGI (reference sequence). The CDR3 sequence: CASSNGGTGELFF. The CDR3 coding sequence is TGTGCCAGCAGTAACGGAGGGACCGGGGAGCTGTTTTTT.

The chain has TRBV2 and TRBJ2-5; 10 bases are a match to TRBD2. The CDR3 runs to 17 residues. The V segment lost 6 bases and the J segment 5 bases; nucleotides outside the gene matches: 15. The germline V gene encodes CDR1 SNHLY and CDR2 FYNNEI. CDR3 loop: CASSPKGQRGGLETQYF. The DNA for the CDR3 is TGTGCCAGCAGCCCTAAAGGGCAGCGGGGGGGTTTGGAGACCCAGTACTTC.

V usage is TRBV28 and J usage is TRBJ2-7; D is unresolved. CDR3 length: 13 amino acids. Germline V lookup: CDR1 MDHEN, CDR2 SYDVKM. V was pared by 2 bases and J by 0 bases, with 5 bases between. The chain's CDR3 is CASSLGYSYEQYF. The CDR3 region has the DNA TGTGCCAGCAGTTTAGGTTACTCCTACGAGCAGTACTTC.

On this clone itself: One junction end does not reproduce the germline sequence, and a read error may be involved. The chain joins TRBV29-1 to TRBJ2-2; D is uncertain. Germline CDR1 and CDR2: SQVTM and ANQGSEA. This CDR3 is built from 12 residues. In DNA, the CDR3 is TGCAGCGGAAGGGTAAACATCGGGGAGCTGTTTTTT. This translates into CSGRVNIGELFF.

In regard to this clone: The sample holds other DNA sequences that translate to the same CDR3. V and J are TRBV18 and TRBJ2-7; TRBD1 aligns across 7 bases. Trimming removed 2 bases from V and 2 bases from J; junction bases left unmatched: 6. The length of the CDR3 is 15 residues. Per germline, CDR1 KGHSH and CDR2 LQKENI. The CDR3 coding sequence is TGTGCCAGCTCACCATATACGGGACAGCCCTACGAGCAGTACTTC. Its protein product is CASSPYTGQPYEQYF.

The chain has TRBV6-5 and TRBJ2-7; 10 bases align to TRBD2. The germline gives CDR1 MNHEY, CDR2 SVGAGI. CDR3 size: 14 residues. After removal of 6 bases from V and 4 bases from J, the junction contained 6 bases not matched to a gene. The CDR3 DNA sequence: TGTGCCAGCAGAGCGGGAGGGGGACCTTACGAGCAGTACTTC. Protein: CASRAGGGPYEQYF.

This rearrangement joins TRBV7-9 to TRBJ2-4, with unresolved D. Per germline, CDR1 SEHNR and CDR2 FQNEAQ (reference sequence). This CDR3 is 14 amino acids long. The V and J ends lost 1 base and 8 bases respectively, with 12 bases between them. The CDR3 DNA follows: TGTGCCAGCAGCTTAGATAGGGTGGGTGACATTCAGTACTTC. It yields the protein CASSLDRVGDIQYF.

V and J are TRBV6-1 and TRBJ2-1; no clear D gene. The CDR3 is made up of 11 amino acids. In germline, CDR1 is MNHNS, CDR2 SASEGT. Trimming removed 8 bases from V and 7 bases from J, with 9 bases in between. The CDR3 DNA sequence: TGTGCCAGCTCCCTCCGGAATGAGCAGTTCTTC. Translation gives CASSLRNEQFF.

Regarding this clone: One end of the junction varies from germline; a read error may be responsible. CDR3 in amino acids: CAGSFLLAGGHEQYF. CDR3 in DNA: TGTGCCGGCAGCTTTCTACTAGCGGGAGGGCACGAGCAGTACTTC. The chain combines TRBV5-6 with TRBJ2-7, with 13 bases matching TRBD2. The CDR3 totals 15 residues. Germline V gene lookup returns CDR1 SGHDT and CDR2 YYEEEE.

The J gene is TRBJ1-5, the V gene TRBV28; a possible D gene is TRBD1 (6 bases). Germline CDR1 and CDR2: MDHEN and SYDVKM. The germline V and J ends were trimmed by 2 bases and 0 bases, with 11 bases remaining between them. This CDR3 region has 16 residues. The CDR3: CASSLGQTPSNQPQHF. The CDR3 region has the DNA TGTGCCAGCAGTTTAGGACAGACCCCTAGCAATCAGCCCCAGCATTTT.

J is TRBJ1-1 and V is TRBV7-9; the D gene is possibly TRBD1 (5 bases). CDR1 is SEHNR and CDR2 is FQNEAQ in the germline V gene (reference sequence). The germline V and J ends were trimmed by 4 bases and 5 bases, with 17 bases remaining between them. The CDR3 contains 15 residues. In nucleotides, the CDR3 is TGTGCCAGCAGCTCGAACAGGCGGGAGGGGACTGAAGCTTTCTTT. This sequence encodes CASSSNRREGTEAFF.

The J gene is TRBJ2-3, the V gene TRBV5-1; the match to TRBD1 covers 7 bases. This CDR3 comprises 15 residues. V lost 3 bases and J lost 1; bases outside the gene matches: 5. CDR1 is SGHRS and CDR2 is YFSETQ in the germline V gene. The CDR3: CASSSMTGRTDTQYF. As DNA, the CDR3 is TGCGCCAGCAGCTCGATGACAGGGCGCACAGATACGCAGTATTTT.

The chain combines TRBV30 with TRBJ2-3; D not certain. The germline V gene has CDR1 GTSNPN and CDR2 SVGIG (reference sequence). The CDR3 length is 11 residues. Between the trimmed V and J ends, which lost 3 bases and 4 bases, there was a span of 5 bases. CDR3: CAWSLPDTQYF. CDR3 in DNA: TGTGCCTGGAGCTTACCAGATACGCAGTATTTT.

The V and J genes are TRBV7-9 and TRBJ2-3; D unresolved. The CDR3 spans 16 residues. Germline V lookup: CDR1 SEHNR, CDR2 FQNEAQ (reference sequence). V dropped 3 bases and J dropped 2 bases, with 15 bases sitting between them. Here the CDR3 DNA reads TGTGCCAGCAGCTTGAAGAGTTCCAGGACCACAGATACGCAGTATTTT. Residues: CASSLKSSRTTDTQYF. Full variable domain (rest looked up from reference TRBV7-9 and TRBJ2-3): DTGVSQNPRHKITKRGQNVTFRCDPISEHNRLYWYRQTLGQGPEFLTYFQNEAQLEKSRLLSDRFSAERPKGSFSTLEIQRTEQGDSAMYLCASSLKSSRTTDTQYFGPGTRLTVL.

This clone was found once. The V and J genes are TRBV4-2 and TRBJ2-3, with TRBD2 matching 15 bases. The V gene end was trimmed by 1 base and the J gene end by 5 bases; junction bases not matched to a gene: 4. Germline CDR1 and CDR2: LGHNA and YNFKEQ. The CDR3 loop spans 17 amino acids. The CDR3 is CASSQAGTSGGQDTQYF. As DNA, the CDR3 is TGTGCCAGCAGCCAAGCCGGGACTAGCGGGGGGCAAGATACGCAGTATTTT.

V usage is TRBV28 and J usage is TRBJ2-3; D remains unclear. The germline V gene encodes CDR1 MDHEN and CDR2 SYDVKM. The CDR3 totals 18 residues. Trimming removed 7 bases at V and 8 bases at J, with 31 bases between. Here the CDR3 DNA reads TGTGCCAGCACCTTAACTCGACTGTACCCTTCCGACTTGAGTACGCAGTATTTT. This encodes CASTLTRLYPSDLSTQYF.

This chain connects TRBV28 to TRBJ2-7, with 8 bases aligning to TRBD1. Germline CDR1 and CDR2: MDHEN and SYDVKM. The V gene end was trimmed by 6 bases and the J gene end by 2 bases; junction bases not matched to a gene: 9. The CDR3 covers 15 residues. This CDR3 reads CASRPRDRYTYEQYF. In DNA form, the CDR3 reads TGTGCCAGCAGGCCTCGGGACAGGTATACCTACGAGCAGTACTTC.

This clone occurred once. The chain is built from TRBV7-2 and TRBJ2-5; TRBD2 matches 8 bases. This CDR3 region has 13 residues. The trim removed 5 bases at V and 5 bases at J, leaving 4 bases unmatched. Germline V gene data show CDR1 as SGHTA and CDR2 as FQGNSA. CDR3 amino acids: CASSLSGGETQYF. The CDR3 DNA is TGTGCCAGCAGCCTCTCGGGGGGGGAGACCCAGTACTTC.

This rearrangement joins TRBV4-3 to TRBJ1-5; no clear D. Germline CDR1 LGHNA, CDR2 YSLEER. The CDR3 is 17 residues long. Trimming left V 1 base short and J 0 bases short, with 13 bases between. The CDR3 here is CASSQVPVLNSNQPQHF. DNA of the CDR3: TGCGCCAGCAGCCAAGTTCCCGTTTTAAATAGCAATCAGCCCCAGCATTTT.

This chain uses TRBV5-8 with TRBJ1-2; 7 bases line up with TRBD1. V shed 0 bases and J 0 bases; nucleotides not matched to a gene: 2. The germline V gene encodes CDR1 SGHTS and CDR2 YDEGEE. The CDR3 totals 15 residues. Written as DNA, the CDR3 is TGTGCCAGCAGCTTGGGGGACAGATCTAACTATGGCTACACCTTC. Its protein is CASSLGDRSNYGYTF.